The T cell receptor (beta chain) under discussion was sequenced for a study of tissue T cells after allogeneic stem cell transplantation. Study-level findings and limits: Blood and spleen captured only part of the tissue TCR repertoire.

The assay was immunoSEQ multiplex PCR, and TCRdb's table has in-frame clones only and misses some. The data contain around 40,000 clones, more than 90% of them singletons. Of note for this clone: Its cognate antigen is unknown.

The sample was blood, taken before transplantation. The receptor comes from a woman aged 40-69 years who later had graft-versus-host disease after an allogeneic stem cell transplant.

The CDR3 bases are TGTGCCATCAGTACTAGAGCGGGAGTGTCGGATACGCAGTATTTT. It encodes CAISTRAGVSDTQYF. The genes are TRBV10-3 and TRBJ2-3, with 8 bases lining up with TRBD2. The CDR3 has 15 amino acids. CDR1 is ENHRY, CDR2 SYGVKD, per germline. V trimming: 5 bases; J trimming: 6 bases; junction bases outside the gene matches: 10.